This T cell receptor (beta chain) appears in the sequencing data of a study of long-term antiretroviral therapy in people with HIV. At the survey level, the v3.0 immunoSEQ assay was run. Only in-frame clones appear in the TCRdb table, and some are missing; sequencing was by immunoSEQ multiplex PCR. The table shows 15,000 or so clones, with 75% to 80% occurring only once. The CDR3 has 14 amino acids. CDR1 MNHEY and CDR2 SMNVEV come from the germline V gene (reference sequence). With 6 bases removed from V and 2 bases from J, the gap between germline ends came to 10 bases. V and J are TRBV27 and TRBJ2-2, with a tentative D call TRBD2 (5 bases). This receptor was taken from a woman between 40 and 50 years old with HIV. The specimen was unsorted PBMCs, collected 0.5 years before starting antiretroviral therapy. The CDR3 region is CASRHGINTGELFF. CDR3 DNA sequence: TGTGCCAGCAGACACGGGATTAACACCGGGGAGCTGTTTTTT.